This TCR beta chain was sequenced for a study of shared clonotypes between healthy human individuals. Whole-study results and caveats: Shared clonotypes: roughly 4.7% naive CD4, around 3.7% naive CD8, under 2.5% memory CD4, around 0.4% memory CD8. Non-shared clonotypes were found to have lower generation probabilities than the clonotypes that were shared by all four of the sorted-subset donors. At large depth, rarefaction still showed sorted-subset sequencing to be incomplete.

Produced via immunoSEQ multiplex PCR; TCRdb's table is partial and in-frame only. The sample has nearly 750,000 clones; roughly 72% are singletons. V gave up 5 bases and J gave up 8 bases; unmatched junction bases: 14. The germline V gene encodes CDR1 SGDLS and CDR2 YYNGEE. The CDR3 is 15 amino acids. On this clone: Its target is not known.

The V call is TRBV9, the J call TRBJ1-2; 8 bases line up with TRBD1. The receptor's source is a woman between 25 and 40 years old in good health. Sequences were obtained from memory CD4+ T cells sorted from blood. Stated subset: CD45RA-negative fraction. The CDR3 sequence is CASRIETGEISGYTF. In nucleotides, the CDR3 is TGTGCCAGCAGAATAGAGACAGGGGAAATCAGCGGCTACACCTTC. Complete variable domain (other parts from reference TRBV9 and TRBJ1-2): DSGVTQTPKHLITATGQRVTLRCSPRSGDLSVYWYQQSLDQGLQFLIQYYNGEERAKGNILERFSAQQFPDLHSELNLSSLELGDSALYFCASRIETGEISGYTFGSGTRLTVV.